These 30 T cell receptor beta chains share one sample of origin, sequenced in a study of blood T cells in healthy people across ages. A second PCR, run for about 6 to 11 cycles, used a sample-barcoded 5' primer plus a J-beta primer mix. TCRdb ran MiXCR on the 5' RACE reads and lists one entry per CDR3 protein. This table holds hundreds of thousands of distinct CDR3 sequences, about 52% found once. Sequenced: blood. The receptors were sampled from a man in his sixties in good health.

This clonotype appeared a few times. In nucleotides, the CDR3 is TGCAGTGCACCACCAATCGGGGGGAGGGAGACCCAGTACTTC. Amino acids: CSAPPIGGRETQYF. The chain is built from TRBV20-1 and TRBJ2-5, with 7 bases matching TRBD2. The length of the CDR3 is 14 residues. Germline lookup yields CDR1 DFQATT and CDR2 SNEGSKA (reference sequence). V lost 6 bases, J lost 5 bases, and 12 bases stayed unmatched.

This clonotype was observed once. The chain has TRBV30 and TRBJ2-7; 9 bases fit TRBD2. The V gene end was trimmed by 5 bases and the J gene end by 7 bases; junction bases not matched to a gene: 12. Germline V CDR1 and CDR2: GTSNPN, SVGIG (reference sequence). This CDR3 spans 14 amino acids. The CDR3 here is CAWELAGSYNEQYF. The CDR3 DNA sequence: TGTGCCTGGGAACTAGCGGGCTCCTACAATGAGCAGTACTTC.

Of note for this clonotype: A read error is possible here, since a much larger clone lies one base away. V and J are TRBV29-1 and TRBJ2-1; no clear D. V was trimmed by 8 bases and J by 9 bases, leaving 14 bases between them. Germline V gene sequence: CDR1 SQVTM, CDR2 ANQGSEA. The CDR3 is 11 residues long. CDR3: CSCHSLSEQFF. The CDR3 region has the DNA TGCAGCTGTCACAGTCTCAGTGAGCAGTTCTTC.

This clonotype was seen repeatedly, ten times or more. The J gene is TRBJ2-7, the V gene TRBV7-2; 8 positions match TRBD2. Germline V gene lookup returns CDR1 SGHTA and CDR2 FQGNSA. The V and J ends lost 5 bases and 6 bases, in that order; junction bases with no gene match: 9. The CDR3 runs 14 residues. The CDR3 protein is CASSPLAGFLEQYF. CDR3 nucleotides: TGTGCCAGCAGCCCCTTAGCGGGATTTCTCGAGCAGTACTTC.

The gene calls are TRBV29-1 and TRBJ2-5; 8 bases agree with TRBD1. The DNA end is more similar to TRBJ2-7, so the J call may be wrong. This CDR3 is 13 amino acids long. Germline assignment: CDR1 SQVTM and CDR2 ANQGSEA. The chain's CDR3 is CSAETGERYEQYF. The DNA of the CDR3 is TGCAGCGCAGAGACAGGGGAGCGATACGAGCAGTACTTC.

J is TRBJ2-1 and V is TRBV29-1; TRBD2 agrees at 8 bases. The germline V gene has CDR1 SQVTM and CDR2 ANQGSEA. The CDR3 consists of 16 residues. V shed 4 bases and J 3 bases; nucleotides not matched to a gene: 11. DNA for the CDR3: TGCAGCGTTGCATGGAGACCAGCGGGAGTCTACAATGAGCAGTTCTTC. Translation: CSVAWRPAGVYNEQFF.

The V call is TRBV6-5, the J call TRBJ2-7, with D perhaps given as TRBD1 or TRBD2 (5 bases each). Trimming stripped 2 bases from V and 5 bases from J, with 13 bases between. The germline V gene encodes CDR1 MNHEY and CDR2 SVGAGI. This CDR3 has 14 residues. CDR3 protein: CASSYEQGAHEQYF. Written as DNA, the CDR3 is TGTGCCAGCAGTTACGAGCAGGGAGCCCACGAGCAGTACTTC.

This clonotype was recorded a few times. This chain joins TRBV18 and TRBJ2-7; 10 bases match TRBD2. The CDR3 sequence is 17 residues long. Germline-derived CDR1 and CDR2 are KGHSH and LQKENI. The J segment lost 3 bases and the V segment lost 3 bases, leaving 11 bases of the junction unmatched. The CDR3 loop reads CASSPRTKAGGDYEQYF. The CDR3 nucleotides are TGTGCCAGCTCACCGCGTACCAAAGCGGGAGGGGACTACGAGCAGTACTTC. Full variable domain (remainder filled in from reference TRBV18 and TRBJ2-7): NAGVMQNPRHLVRRRGQEARLRCSPMKGHSHVYWYRQLPEEGLKFMVYLQKENIIDESGMPKERFSAEFPKEGPSILRIQQVVRGDSAAYFCASSPRTKAGGDYEQYFGPGTRLTVT.

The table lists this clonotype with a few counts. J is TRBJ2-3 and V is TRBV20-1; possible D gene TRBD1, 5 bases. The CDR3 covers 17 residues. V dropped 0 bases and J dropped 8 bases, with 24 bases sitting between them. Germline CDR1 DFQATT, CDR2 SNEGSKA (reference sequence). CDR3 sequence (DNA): TGCAGTGCTAGAGATATGAGGACCCCTGGGGCAATGGGTACGCAGTATTTT. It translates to CSARDMRTPGAMGTQYF.

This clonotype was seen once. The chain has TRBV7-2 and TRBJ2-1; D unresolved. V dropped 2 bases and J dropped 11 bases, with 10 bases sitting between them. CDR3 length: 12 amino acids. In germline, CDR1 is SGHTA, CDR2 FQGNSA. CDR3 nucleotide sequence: TGTGCCAGCAGCTTAATACGGCAGAAGCAGTTCTTC. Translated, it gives CASSLIRQKQFF.

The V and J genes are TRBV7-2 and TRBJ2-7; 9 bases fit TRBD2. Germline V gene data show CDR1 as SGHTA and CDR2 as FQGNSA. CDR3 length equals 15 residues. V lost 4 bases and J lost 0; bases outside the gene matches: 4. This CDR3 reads CASSSASGISYEQYF. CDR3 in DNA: TGTGCCAGCAGCTCGGCTAGCGGGATCTCCTACGAGCAGTACTTC. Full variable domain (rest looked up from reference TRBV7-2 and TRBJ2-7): GAGVSQSPSNKVTEKGKDVELRCDPISGHTALYWYRQSLGQGLEFLIYFQGNSAPDKSGLPSDRFSAERTGGSVSTLTIQRTQQEDSAVYLCASSSASGISYEQYFGPGTRLTVT.

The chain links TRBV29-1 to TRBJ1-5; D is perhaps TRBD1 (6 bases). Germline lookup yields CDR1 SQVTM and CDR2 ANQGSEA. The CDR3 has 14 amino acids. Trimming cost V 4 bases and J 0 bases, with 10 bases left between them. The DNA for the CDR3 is TGCAGCGTTGGGACAGATTATAGCAATCAGCCCCAGCATTTT. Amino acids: CSVGTDYSNQPQHF.

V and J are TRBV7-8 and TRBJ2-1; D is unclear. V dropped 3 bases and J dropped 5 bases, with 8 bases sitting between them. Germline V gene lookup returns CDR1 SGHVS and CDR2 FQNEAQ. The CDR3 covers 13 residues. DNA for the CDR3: TGTGCCAGCAGCTTTAACAGAAACAATGAGCAGTTCTTC. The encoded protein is CASSFNRNNEQFF. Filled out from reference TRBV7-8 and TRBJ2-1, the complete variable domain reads GAGVSQSPRYKVAKRGQDVALRCDPISGHVSLFWYQQALGQGPEFLTYFQNEAQLDKSGLPSDRFFAERPEGSVSTLKIQRTQQEDSAVYLCASSFNRNNEQFFGPGTRLTVL.

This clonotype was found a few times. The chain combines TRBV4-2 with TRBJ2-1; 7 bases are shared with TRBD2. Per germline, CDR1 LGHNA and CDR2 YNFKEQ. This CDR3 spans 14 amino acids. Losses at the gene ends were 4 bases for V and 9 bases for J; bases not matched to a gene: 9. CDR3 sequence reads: CASSLSSGASEQFF. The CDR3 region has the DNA TGTGCCAGCAGCCTCTCCAGCGGGGCTAGTGAGCAGTTCTTC.

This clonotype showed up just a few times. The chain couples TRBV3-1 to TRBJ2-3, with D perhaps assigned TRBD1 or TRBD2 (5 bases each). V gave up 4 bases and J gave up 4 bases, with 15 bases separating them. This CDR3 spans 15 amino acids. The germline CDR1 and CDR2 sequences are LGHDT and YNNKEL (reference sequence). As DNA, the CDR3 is TGTGCCAGCAGCCCGCCCGGGGCGCAAGCAGATACGCAGTATTTT. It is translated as CASSPPGAQADTQYF.

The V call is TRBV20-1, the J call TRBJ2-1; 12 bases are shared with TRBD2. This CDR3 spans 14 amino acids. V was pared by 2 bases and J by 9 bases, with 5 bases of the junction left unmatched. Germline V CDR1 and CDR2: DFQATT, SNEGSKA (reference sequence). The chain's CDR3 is CSARRTSGNSEQFF. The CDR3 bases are TGCAGTGCTAGAAGGACTAGCGGGAACAGTGAGCAGTTCTTC.

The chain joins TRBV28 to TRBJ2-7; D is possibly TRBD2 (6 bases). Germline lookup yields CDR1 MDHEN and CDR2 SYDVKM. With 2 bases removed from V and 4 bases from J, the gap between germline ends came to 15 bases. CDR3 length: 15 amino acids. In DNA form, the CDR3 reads TGTGCCAGCAGTTTAGGAGGGACCGGGCCTTACGAGCAGTACTTC. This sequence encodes CASSLGGTGPYEQYF.

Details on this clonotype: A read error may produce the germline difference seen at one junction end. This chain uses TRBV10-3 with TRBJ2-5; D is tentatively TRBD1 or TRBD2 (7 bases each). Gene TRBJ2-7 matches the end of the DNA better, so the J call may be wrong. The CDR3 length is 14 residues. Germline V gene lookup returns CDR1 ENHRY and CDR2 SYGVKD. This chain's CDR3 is CATSQGGKGYEQYF. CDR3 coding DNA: TGTGCCACCAGTCAGGGGGGGAAGGGCTACGAGCAGTACTTC.

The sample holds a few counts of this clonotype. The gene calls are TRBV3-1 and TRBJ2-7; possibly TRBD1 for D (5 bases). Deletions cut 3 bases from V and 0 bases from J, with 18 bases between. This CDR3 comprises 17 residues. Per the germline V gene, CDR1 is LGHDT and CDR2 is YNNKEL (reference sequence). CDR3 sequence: CASSHKGYLSSSYEQYF. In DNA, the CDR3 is TGTGCCAGCAGCCATAAGGGGTACCTCTCTAGCTCCTACGAGCAGTACTTC.

The CDR3 DNA follows: TGCAGCGTTCCACAGGGGTCTGGGGCCAACGTCCTGACTTTC. Protein product: CSVPQGSGANVLTF. The V call is TRBV29-1, the J call TRBJ2-6; TRBD1 matches 7 bases. This CDR3 spans 14 amino acids. V shed 5 bases and J 1 base; nucleotides not matched to a gene: 2. Per germline, CDR1 SQVTM and CDR2 ANQGSEA.

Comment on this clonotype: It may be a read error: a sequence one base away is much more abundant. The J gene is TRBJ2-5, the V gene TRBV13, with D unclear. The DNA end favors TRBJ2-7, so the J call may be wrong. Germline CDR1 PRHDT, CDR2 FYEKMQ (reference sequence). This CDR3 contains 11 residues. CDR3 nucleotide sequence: TGTGCCAGCGGCTTTCTGGACGAGCAGTACTTC. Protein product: CASGFLDEQYF.

DNA for the CDR3: TGTGCCAGCAGCCAGGGGTGGGCAGACAATGAGCAGTTCTTC. It yields the protein CASSQGWADNEQFF. V and J are TRBV3-1 and TRBJ2-1, with D uncertain. V lost 3 bases, J lost 5 bases, and 11 bases lay in between. The CDR3 is made up of 14 amino acids. Germline assignment: CDR1 LGHDT and CDR2 YNNKEL (reference sequence).

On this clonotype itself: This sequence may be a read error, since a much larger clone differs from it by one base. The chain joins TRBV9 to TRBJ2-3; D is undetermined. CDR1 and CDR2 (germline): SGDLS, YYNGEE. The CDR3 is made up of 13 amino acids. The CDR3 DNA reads TGTACCAGCAGTAGGGATTCCACAGATACGCAGTATTTT. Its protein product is CTSSRDSTDTQYF.

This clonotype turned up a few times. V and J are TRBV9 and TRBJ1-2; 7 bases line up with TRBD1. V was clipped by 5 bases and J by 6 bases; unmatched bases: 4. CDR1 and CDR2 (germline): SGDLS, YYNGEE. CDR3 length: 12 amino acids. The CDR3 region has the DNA TGTGCCAGCAGGACACAGGGGCATGGCTACACCTTC. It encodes CASRTQGHGYTF. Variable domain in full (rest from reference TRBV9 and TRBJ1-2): DSGVTQTPKHLITATGQRVTLRCSPRSGDLSVYWYQQSLDQGLQFLIQYYNGEERAKGNILERFSAQQFPDLHSELNLSSLELGDSALYFCASRTQGHGYTFGSGTRLTVV.

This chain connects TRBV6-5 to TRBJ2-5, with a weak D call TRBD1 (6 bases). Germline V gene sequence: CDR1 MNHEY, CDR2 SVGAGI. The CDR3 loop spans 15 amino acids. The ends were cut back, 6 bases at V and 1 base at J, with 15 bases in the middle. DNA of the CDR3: TGTGCCAGCAGCCATGGACAGAGAAGCCAAGAGACCCAGTACTTC. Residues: CASSHGQRSQETQYF.

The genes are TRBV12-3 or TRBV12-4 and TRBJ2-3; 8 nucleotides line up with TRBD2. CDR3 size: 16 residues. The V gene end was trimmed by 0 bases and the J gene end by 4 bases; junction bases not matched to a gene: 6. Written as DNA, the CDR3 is TGTGCCAGCAGTTTAGCAGGGCGGGGGGCCCCAGATACGCAGTATTTT. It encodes CASSLAGRGAPDTQYF.

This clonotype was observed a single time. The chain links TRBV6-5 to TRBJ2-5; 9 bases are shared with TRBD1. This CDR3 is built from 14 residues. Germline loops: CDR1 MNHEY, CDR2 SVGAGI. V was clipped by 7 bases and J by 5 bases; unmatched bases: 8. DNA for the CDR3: TGTGCCAGCAAGAAACAGGGGGCGAGGGAGACCCAGTACTTC. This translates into CASKKQGARETQYF.

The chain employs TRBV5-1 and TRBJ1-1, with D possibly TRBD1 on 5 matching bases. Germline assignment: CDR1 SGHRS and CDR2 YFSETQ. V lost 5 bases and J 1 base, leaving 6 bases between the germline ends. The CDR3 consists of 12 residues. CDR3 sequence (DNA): TGCGCCAGCAGTGGACAGAACACTGAAGCTTTCTTT. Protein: CASSGQNTEAFF.

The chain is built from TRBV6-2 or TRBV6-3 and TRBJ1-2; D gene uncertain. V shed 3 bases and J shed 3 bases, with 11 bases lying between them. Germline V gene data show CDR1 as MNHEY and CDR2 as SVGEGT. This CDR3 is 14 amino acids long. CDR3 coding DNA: TGTGCCAGCAGTTATAGCGGCAGACACTATGGCTACACCTTC. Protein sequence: CASSYSGRHYGYTF.

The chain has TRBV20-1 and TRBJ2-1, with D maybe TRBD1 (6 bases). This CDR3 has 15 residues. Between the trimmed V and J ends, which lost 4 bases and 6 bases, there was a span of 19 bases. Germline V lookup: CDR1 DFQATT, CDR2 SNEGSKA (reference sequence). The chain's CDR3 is CSATGWGLDANEQFF. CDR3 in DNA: TGCAGTGCTACCGGTTGGGGGCTGGATGCCAATGAGCAGTTCTTC.